This T cell receptor (beta chain) appears in the sequencing data of a study of blood T cell repertoires in COVID-19. Study information: T cells, B-cell-depleted T cells, or PBMCs provided the cDNA or gDNA that served as material.

Under the authors' procedure: Reference gene primers were amplified, and this amplification served to estimate nucleated cell counts. Method: immunoSEQ multiplex PCR; TCRdb's copy keeps in-frame clones and lacks some. The V and J calls and the clone size are those of that table, but D and trimming were determined from the DNA. The sample contains about 270,000 clones, roughly nine tenths of which appear only once. Germline V lookup: CDR1 WSHSY, CDR2 SAAADI. J lost 2 bases, V lost 10 bases, and 3 bases had no gene match. CDR3 length equals 13 residues. Sample: peripheral blood. This TCR derives from a woman aged 25 to 39 with COVID-19, enrolled during active disease. The chain uses TRBV10-2 and TRBJ2-2; 8 bases map to TRBD2. The CDR3 reads CATAGANTGELFF. The CDR3 DNA follows: TGCGCCACAGCGGGGGCCAACACCGGGGAGCTGTTTTTT.